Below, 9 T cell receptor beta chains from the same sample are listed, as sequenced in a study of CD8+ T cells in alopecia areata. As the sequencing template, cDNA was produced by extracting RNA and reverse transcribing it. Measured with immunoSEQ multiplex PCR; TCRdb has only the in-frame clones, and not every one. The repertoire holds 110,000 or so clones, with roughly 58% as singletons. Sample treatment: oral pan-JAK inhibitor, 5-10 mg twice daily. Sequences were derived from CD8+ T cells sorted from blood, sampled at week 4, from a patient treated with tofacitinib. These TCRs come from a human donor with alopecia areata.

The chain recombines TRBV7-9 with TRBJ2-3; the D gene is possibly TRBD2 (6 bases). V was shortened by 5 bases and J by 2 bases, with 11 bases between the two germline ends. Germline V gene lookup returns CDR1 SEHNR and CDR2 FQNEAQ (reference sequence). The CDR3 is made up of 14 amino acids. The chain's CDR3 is CASSPRDFTDTQYF. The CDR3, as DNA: TGTGCCAGCAGCCCCCGGGACTTCACAGATACGCAGTATTTT.

CDR3 loop: CASSLDQDYEQYF. DNA for the CDR3: TGCGCCAGCAGCTTAGATCAGGACTACGAGCAGTACTTC. The chain employs TRBV5-1 and TRBJ2-7; D unresolved. The CDR3 is 13 amino acids. Trimming removed 2 bases from V and 3 bases from J, with 9 bases in between. The germline V gene has CDR1 SGHRS and CDR2 YFSETQ.

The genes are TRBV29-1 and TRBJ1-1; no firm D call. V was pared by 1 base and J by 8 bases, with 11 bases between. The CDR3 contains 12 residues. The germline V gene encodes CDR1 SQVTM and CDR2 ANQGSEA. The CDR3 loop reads CSVEGAGSEAFF. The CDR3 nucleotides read TGCAGCGTTGAAGGGGCGGGCAGCGAAGCTTTCTTT.

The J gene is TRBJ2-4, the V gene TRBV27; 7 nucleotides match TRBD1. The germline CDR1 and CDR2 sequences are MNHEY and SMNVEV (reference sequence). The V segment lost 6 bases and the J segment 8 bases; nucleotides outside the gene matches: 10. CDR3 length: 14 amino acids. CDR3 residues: CASSGSDRWHIQYF. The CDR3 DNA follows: TGTGCCAGCAGCGGATCGGACAGGTGGCACATTCAGTACTTC.

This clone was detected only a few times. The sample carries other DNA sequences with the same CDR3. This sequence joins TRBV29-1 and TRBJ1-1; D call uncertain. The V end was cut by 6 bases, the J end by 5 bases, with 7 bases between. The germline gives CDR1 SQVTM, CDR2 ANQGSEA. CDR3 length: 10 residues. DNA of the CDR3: TGCAGCGTCCTAATAACTGAAGCTTTCTTT. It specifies CSVLITEAFF.

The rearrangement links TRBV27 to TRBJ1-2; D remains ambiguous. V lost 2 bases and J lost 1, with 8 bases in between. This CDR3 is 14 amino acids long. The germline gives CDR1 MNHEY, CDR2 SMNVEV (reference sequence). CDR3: CASSLRPLNYGYTF. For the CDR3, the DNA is TGTGCCAGCAGTTTAAGGCCCCTTAACTATGGCTACACCTTC.

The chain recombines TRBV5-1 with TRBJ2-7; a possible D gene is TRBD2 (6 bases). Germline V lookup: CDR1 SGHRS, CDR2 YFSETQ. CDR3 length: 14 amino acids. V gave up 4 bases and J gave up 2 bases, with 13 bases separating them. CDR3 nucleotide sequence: TGCGCCAGCAGCCCAGGAGGGAGCACCTACGAGCAGTACTTC. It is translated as CASSPGGSTYEQYF.

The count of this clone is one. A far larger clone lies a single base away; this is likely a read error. CDR3 coding DNA: TGTGCCAGCAGCTCAGCCGGAACCTACGAGCAGTACTTC. Translating it yields CASSSAGTYEQYF. The rearrangement joins TRBV11-2 to TRBJ2-7; no clear D. The germline V and J ends were trimmed by 4 bases and 2 bases, with 9 bases remaining between them. This CDR3 spans 13 amino acids. Per germline, CDR1 SGHAT and CDR2 FQNNGV.

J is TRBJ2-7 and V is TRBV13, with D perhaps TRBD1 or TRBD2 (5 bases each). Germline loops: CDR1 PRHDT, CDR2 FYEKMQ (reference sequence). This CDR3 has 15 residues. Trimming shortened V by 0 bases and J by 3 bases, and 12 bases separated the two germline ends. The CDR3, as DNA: TGTGCCAGCAGCTTAGGGGGACGAGAAGTCTACGAGCAGTACTTC. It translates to CASSLGGREVYEQYF. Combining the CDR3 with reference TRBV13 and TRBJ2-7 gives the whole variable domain AAGVIQSPRHLIKEKRETATLKCYPIPRHDTVYWYQQGPGQDPQFLISFYEKMQSDKGSIPDRFSAQQFSDYHSELNMSSLELGDSALYFCASSLGGREVYEQYFGPGTRLTVT.